These 14 T cell receptor beta chains share one sample of origin, sequenced in a study of blood T cell repertoires in COVID-19. Produced via immunoSEQ multiplex PCR; TCRdb's table is partial and in-frame only. The sample records 150,000 to 200,000 clones, about nine tenths being singletons. Sequenced sample: peripheral blood. All receptors derive from a man aged 40-49 years with acute or convalescent COVID-19.

This clone has only one observation. This chain uses TRBV24-1 with TRBJ2-1, with TRBD2 as a possible D gene (6 bases). V lost 6 bases and J lost 3, with 11 bases in between. This CDR3 contains 14 residues. The germline CDR1 and CDR2 sequences are KGHDR and SFDVKD. CDR3 nucleotides: TGTGCCACCAGTTGGTGGGGGGACTACAATGAGCAGTTCTTC. Protein: CATSWWGDYNEQFF.

This clone was observed once. The chain couples TRBV7-2 to TRBJ1-6, with 7 bases aligning to TRBD1. Germline V gene sequence: CDR1 SGHTA, CDR2 FQGNSA. The CDR3 is 17 residues long. The J segment lost 0 bases and the V segment lost 1 base, leaving 3 bases of the junction unmatched. The CDR3 protein is CASSLDGTASYNSPLHF. CDR3 in DNA: TGTGCCAGCAGCTTAGATGGGACAGCCTCCTATAATTCACCCCTCCACTTT.

CDR3 amino acids: CASSQDPVPGQDPQLFF. The CDR3 DNA follows: TGCGCCAGCAGCCAAGATCCAGTACCGGGACAGGATCCTCAGCTGTTTTTT. The chain is built from TRBV4-1 and TRBJ2-2, with 8 bases matching TRBD1. J was trimmed by 12 bases and V by 0 bases; bases with no gene match: 15. Germline lookup yields CDR1 MGHRA and CDR2 YSYEKL. This CDR3 is built from 17 residues.

The chain couples TRBV7-8 to TRBJ1-4; maybe TRBD1 (5 bases). The CDR3 is 16 amino acids. V dropped 1 base and J dropped 3 bases, with 12 bases sitting between them. CDR1 and CDR2 (germline): SGHVS, FQNEAQ. CDR3 nucleotides: TGTGCCAGCAGCTTAGATTGGGTCAGGGCTAATGAAAAACTGTTTTTT. This codes for CASSLDWVRANEKLFF.

The rearrangement joins TRBV5-6 to TRBJ1-1; D gene unclear. Trimming cost V 1 base and J 0 bases, with 7 bases left between them. Germline CDR1 SGHDT, CDR2 YYEEEE. The CDR3 has 14 residues. CDR3: CASSLPVMNTEAFF. In DNA, the CDR3 is TGTGCCAGCAGCTTGCCAGTTATGAACACTGAAGCTTTCTTT.

The chain couples TRBV14 to TRBJ2-7; D possibly corresponds to TRBD1 (5 bases). This CDR3 is 13 amino acids long. CDR1 and CDR2 (germline): SGHDN, FVKESK. V lost 3 bases and J lost 5, with 11 bases in between. The chain's CDR3 is CASSQRTTNEQYF. Here the CDR3 DNA reads TGTGCCAGCAGCCAGAGGACAACCAACGAGCAGTACTTC.

The V gene is TRBV7-6, the J gene TRBJ1-6; D is unclear. The CDR3 is 16 amino acids. V was pared by 4 bases and J by 10 bases, with 20 bases between. CDR1 and CDR2 (germline): SGHVS, FNYEAQ. CDR3 sequence reads: CASSSLPGPPTSPLHF. CDR3 DNA sequence: TGTGCCAGCAGCTCGCTTCCGGGTCCCCCGACGTCACCCCTCCACTTT.

The rearrangement joins TRBV28 to TRBJ2-3; no clear D. The CDR3 covers 12 residues. The V gene's germline CDR1 is MDHEN and CDR2 SYDVKM. V lost 5 bases and J lost 6, with 9 bases in between. The CDR3 region has the DNA TGTGCCAGCAGTCTTTACTTTGATACGCAGTATTTT. Its protein product is CASSLYFDTQYF. The full variable domain, rest sourced from reference TRBV28 and TRBJ2-3, is DVKVTQSSRYLVKRTGEKVFLECVQDMDHENMFWYRQDPGLGLRLIYFSYDVKMKEKGDIPEGYSVSREKKERFSLILESASTNQTSMYLCASSLYFDTQYFGPGTRLTVL.

The chain is built from TRBV19 and TRBJ1-1; D is unclear. Between the trimmed V and J ends, which lost 3 bases and 2 bases, there was a span of 7 bases. The CDR3 contains 13 residues. Germline lookup yields CDR1 LNHDA and CDR2 SQIVND (reference sequence). CDR3 amino acids: CASSISYNTEAFF. The CDR3 bases are TGTGCCAGTAGTATTAGCTATAACACTGAAGCTTTCTTT.

The gene calls are TRBV6-2 or TRBV6-3 and TRBJ2-1, with 8 bases identical to TRBD1. Germline assignment: CDR1 MNHEY and CDR2 SVGEGT. This CDR3 contains 15 residues. V was clipped by 4 bases and J by 6 bases; unmatched bases: 8. The CDR3 protein is CASSSSTGAVNEQFF. In nucleotides, the CDR3 is TGTGCCAGCAGTTCCTCGACAGGGGCGGTCAATGAGCAGTTCTTC.

The J gene is TRBJ2-3, the V gene TRBV5-1; TRBD2 matches 15 bases. V trimming: 3 bases; J trimming: 6 bases; junction bases outside the gene matches: 5. CDR3 length: 16 amino acids. Germline V gene lookup returns CDR1 SGHRS and CDR2 YFSETQ. The CDR3 spells CASSWTSGGGPDTQYF. Here the CDR3 DNA reads TGCGCCAGCAGCTGGACTAGCGGGGGGGGCCCGGATACGCAGTATTTT. Full variable domain (rest looked up from reference TRBV5-1 and TRBJ2-3): KAGVTQTPRYLIKTRGQQVTLSCSPISGHRSVSWYQQTPGQGLQFLFEYFSETQRNKGNFPGRFSGRQFSNSRSEMNVSTLELGDSALYLCASSWTSGGGPDTQYFGPGTRLTVL.

This chain links TRBV4-2 with TRBJ1-2; 9 bases fit TRBD1. Germline trimming cut 4 bases from V and 4 bases from J; bases unmatched to any gene: 4. Germline V gene sequence: CDR1 LGHNA, CDR2 YNFKEQ. The CDR3 is 14 residues long. CDR3: CASSLDRGFYGYTF. The CDR3 nucleotides are TGTGCCAGCAGCCTGGACAGGGGATTCTATGGCTACACCTTC.

The chain uses TRBV15 and TRBJ2-2; tentative D call: TRBD1 (6 bases). The CDR3 length is 16 residues. Germline assignment: CDR1 LNHNV and CDR2 YYDKDF (reference sequence). V dropped 3 bases and J dropped 3 bases, with 14 bases sitting between them. The CDR3 nucleotides read TGTGCCACCAGCAGTGCACGGACAGTGGACACCGGGGAGCTGTTTTTT. This codes for CATSSARTVDTGELFF.

The chain recombines TRBV2 with TRBJ2-3; 10 nucleotides match TRBD1. The CDR3 extends over 15 amino acids. V shed 10 bases, J shed 3 bases, and the junction held 10 bases outside the gene matches. Germline loops: CDR1 SNHLY, CDR2 FYNNEI. CDR3 amino acids: CAISGGGQGTDTQYF. CDR3 DNA sequence: TGTGCCATCTCTGGAGGGGGACAGGGGACAGATACGCAGTATTTT.